The 23 T cell receptor beta chains reported below all come from one sample, sequenced in a study of T-cell memory formation after mild COVID-19. One entry per CDR3 protein results from TCRdb running MiXCR on the 5' RACE reads. Altogether 300,000 to 400,000 distinct CDR3 sequences are present, roughly 21% being singletons, with the ten largest covering about 12%. The material sequenced was PBMCs or a T cell subset sorted from them (not recorded which). The receptors were gathered from an adult woman who had mild COVID-19 (a few samples of this study predate the infection). Cell type and time point are not known.

The V call is TRBV5-4, the J call TRBJ2-5; D gene uncertain. Per germline, CDR1 SGHNT and CDR2 YYREEE (reference sequence). This CDR3 is built from 13 residues. V lost 0 bases and J 1 base, leaving 4 bases between the germline ends. The chain's CDR3 is CASSLEPQETQYF. The CDR3 bases are TGTGCCAGCAGCTTGGAGCCCCAAGAGACCCAGTACTTC.

This clonotype was detected a few times. The chain carries TRBV5-5 and TRBJ2-7, with 8 bases matching TRBD1. The CDR3 spans 15 residues. Per the germline V gene, CDR1 is SGHKS and CDR2 is YYEKEE (reference sequence). J lost 3 bases, V lost 3 bases, and 8 bases had no gene match. The CDR3 loop reads CASSWRAGGLYEQYF. The CDR3 coding sequence is TGTGCCAGCAGCTGGCGCGCAGGGGGCCTCTACGAGCAGTACTTC.

The V and J genes are TRBV15 and TRBJ2-7; 14 bases map to TRBD2. Looked up from germline, CDR1 is LNHNV and CDR2 is YYDKDF (reference sequence). CDR3 length: 17 residues. The V gene end was trimmed by 1 base and the J gene end by 3 bases; junction bases not matched to a gene: 5. In nucleotides, the CDR3 is TGTGCCACCAGCAGAGTGGGACTAGCGGGGGTGATCTACGAGCAGTACTTC. Protein sequence: CATSRVGLAGVIYEQYF.

The sample holds many counts of this clonotype. This chain joins TRBV6-4 and TRBJ2-3, with TRBD2 identical over 9 bases. The CDR3 is 15 residues long. J was trimmed by 0 bases and V by 2 bases; bases with no gene match: 0. Germline V CDR1 and CDR2: MRHNA, SNTAGT. The CDR3 reads CASSDGTSSTDTQYF. In DNA form, the CDR3 reads TGTGCCAGCAGTGACGGGACTAGCAGCACAGATACGCAGTATTTT.

This clonotype appeared many times. The chain has TRBV12-3 or TRBV12-4 and TRBJ2-7; 11 bases are a match to TRBD2. The CDR3 totals 14 residues. J was trimmed by 3 bases and V by 3 bases; bases with no gene match: 1. CDR3 protein: CASSLLAGGYEQYF. The CDR3 DNA sequence: TGTGCCAGCAGTTTGCTAGCGGGAGGCTACGAGCAGTACTTC.

This clonotype has more than one count but fewer than ten. The J gene is TRBJ2-1, the V gene TRBV7-9, with a possible D match to TRBD1 (5 bases). Trimming removed 5 bases from V and 3 bases from J, with 17 bases in between. The CDR3 runs to 16 residues. Germline CDR1 is SEHNR and CDR2 is FQNEAQ (reference sequence). The chain's CDR3 is CASSPPRGKDYNEQFF. CDR3 sequence (DNA): TGTGCCAGCAGCCCCCCTAGGGGAAAAGACTACAATGAGCAGTTCTTC. Filled out from reference TRBV7-9 and TRBJ2-1, the complete variable domain reads DTGVSQNPRHKITKRGQNVTFRCDPISEHNRLYWYRQTLGQGPEFLTYFQNEAQLEKSRLLSDRFSAERPKGSFSTLEIQRTEQGDSAMYLCASSPPRGKDYNEQFFGPGTRLTVL.

J is TRBJ1-2 and V is TRBV29-1; D uncertain. This CDR3 is 12 amino acids long. Germline-derived CDR1 and CDR2 are SQVTM and ANQGSEA. V gave up 7 bases and J gave up 8 bases, with 17 bases separating them. CDR3 nucleotides: TGCAGCGACAGCCCCGGACCGGAGGGCTACACCTTC. Amino acid sequence: CSDSPGPEGYTF.

This clonotype was observed a few times. The J gene is TRBJ2-7, the V gene TRBV12-3 or TRBV12-4, with 9 nucleotides matching TRBD1. V shed 6 bases, J shed 3 bases, and the junction held 6 bases outside the gene matches. The CDR3 has 14 residues. CDR3: CASRKTGGGYEQYF. The DNA for the CDR3 is TGTGCCAGCAGGAAAACAGGGGGCGGCTACGAGCAGTACTTC.

The rearrangement joins TRBV11-3 to TRBJ2-7; 7 nucleotides line up with TRBD2. V lost 0 bases and J lost 4; bases outside the gene matches: 6. The length of the CDR3 is 15 residues. Germline lookup yields CDR1 SGHNT and CDR2 YENEEA. The CDR3 loop reads CASSLEAGAEYEQYF. CDR3 coding DNA: TGTGCCAGCAGCTTAGAGGCGGGAGCCGAATACGAGCAGTACTTC.

The chain employs TRBV10-3 and TRBJ2-1, with D possibly matching TRBD2 (6 bases). Trimming removed 11 bases at V and 6 bases at J, with 14 bases between. CDR1 is ENHRY and CDR2 is SYGVKD in the germline V gene. CDR3 length: 12 residues. The CDR3 is CASRLGSNEQFF. The CDR3 DNA follows: TGTGCCTCTAGACTAGGGAGCAATGAGCAGTTCTTC.

The V gene is TRBV4-1, the J gene TRBJ2-3; no definite D call. Trimming stripped 6 bases from V and 6 bases from J, with 13 bases between. CDR3 length: 13 amino acids. From germline, CDR1 is MGHRA and CDR2 YSYEKL. The CDR3 loop is CASRSGLEDTQYF. The CDR3 nucleotides are TGCGCCAGCAGATCGGGCTTGGAGGATACGCAGTATTTT.

This clonotype was observed a handful of times. The chain is built from TRBV3-1 and TRBJ1-1, with 8 bases lining up with TRBD1. This CDR3 region has 15 residues. Germline V gives CDR1 LGHDT, CDR2 YNNKEL (reference sequence). V was pared by 4 bases and J by 6 bases, with 10 bases of the junction left unmatched. The CDR3 is CASSPLPTGVSEAFF. DNA for the CDR3: TGTGCCAGCAGCCCGCTACCGACAGGGGTGTCTGAAGCTTTCTTT.

This chain uses TRBV2 with TRBJ2-7; 10 bases are shared with TRBD1. The V and J ends lost 5 bases and 2 bases, in that order; junction bases with no gene match: 6. The CDR3 covers 15 residues. The germline V gene has CDR1 SNHLY and CDR2 FYNNEI. The CDR3 loop is CASSRRGQGTYEQYF. CDR3 DNA sequence: TGTGCCAGCAGTCGACGGGGACAGGGGACCTACGAGCAGTACTTC. Drawing the rest from reference TRBV2 and TRBJ2-7, the complete variable domain is EPEVTQTPSHQVTQMGQEVILRCVPISNHLYFYWYRQILGQKVEFLVSFYNNEISEKSEIFDDQFSVERPDGSNFTLKIRSTKLEDSAMYFCASSRRGQGTYEQYFGPGTRLTVT.

The CDR3 DNA is TGTGCCAGCAGTCCGCTCGGGGCTAGGGCAGATACGCAGTATTTT. This codes for CASSPLGARADTQYF. The chain carries TRBV27 and TRBJ2-3; D may correspond to TRBD1 or TRBD2 (5 bases each). The CDR3 loop spans 15 amino acids. CDR1 is MNHEY and CDR2 is SMNVEV in the germline V gene (reference sequence). V gave up 5 bases and J gave up 4 bases, with 16 bases separating them.

This clonotype was seen a handful of times. This chain uses TRBV29-1 with TRBJ1-1; D is unresolved. V was pared by 0 bases and J by 1 base, with 18 bases between. Germline loops: CDR1 SQVTM, CDR2 ANQGSEA. This CDR3 comprises 17 residues. CDR3 DNA sequence: TGCAGCGTTGAAGATCAATTTGGACGGCCAACGAACACTGAAGCTTTCTTT. This sequence encodes CSVEDQFGRPTNTEAFF.

This clonotype was found a few times. J is TRBJ2-4 and V is TRBV7-9, with D possibly matching TRBD2 (6 bases). Germline lookup yields CDR1 SEHNR and CDR2 FQNEAQ (reference sequence). Trimming cost V 1 base and J 8 bases, with 9 bases left between them. This CDR3 spans 13 amino acids. The CDR3 loop is CASSLDTGDIQYF. The DNA for the CDR3 is TGTGCCAGCAGCTTAGACACGGGGGACATTCAGTACTTC. The full variable domain, in which reference TRBV7-9 and TRBJ2-4 provide the parts outside the CDR3, is DTGVSQNPRHKITKRGQNVTFRCDPISEHNRLYWYRQTLGQGPEFLTYFQNEAQLEKSRLLSDRFSAERPKGSFSTLEIQRTEQGDSAMYLCASSLDTGDIQYFGAGTRLSVL.

This clonotype has a handful of counts. The gene calls are TRBV11-3 and TRBJ2-1, with 13 bases identical to TRBD2. V lost 5 bases, J lost 0 bases, and 13 bases stayed unmatched. The CDR3 spans 20 residues. Germline loops: CDR1 SGHNT, CDR2 YENEEA. The CDR3: CASSPRWAGLAGFSYNEQFF. The CDR3 region has the DNA TGTGCCAGCAGCCCCCGATGGGCGGGACTAGCGGGATTCTCCTACAATGAGCAGTTCTTC.

A few counts support this clonotype. The chain employs TRBV7-9 and TRBJ2-3; 7 nucleotides align to TRBD1. The V segment lost 6 bases and the J segment 2 bases; nucleotides outside the gene matches: 8. Germline values: CDR1 SEHNR, CDR2 FQNEAQ (reference sequence). The CDR3 runs to 15 residues. In DNA, the CDR3 is TGTGCCAGCAGACGACAGGGTAAAAACACAGATACGCAGTATTTT. This gives the protein CASRRQGKNTDTQYF.

This clonotype occurred many times. The rearrangement uses TRBV2 and TRBJ2-7; 9 nucleotides line up with TRBD1. The germline CDR1 and CDR2 sequences are SNHLY and FYNNEI. The CDR3 loop spans 16 amino acids. J lost 2 bases, V lost 4 bases, and 9 bases had no gene match. The CDR3 reads CASSGQGGQGTYEQYF. The CDR3 bases are TGTGCCAGCAGTGGACAGGGCGGACAGGGGACCTACGAGCAGTACTTC.

This clonotype was detected only a few times. The chain employs TRBV5-1 and TRBJ2-2, with 7 bases that match TRBD2. CDR1 and CDR2 from the germline V gene are SGHRS and YFSETQ. CDR3 size: 15 residues. The J segment lost 1 base and the V segment lost 3 bases, leaving 3 bases of the junction unmatched. CDR3 in DNA: TGCGCCAGCAGCTCAGCGGGGAGGAACACCGGGGAGCTGTTTTTT. As protein: CASSSAGRNTGELFF.

V gene TRBV5-1 combines with J gene TRBJ2-7; tentatively, D is TRBD2 (5 bases). Trimming took off 2 bases at V and 2 bases at J, with 11 bases between the two ends. The CDR3 runs to 14 residues. CDR1 and CDR2 (germline): SGHRS, YFSETQ. CDR3 DNA sequence: TGCGCCAGCAGCTTCACAGCGGCACCCTACGAGCAGTACTTC. Translating gives CASSFTAAPYEQYF.

This clonotype was found a few times. This chain links TRBV24-1 with TRBJ2-7, with 11 nucleotides matching TRBD1. This CDR3 has 15 amino acids. Germline V CDR1 and CDR2: KGHDR, SFDVKD. The V and J ends lost 2 bases and 8 bases, in that order; junction bases with no gene match: 7. CDR3 coding DNA: TGTGCCACCAGTGATTGGGGACAGGGGGGCGTCAAGCAGTACTTC. It encodes CATSDWGQGGVKQYF.

The chain carries TRBV12-3 or TRBV12-4 and TRBJ2-2, with 10 bases matching TRBD2. The trim removed 5 bases at V and 3 bases at J, leaving 15 bases unmatched. This CDR3 is 19 amino acids long. CDR3 region: CASSLLRRSSGSYTGELFF. DNA of the CDR3: TGTGCCAGCAGTCTCCTAAGGAGGTCTAGCGGGAGCTACACCGGGGAGCTGTTTTTT.